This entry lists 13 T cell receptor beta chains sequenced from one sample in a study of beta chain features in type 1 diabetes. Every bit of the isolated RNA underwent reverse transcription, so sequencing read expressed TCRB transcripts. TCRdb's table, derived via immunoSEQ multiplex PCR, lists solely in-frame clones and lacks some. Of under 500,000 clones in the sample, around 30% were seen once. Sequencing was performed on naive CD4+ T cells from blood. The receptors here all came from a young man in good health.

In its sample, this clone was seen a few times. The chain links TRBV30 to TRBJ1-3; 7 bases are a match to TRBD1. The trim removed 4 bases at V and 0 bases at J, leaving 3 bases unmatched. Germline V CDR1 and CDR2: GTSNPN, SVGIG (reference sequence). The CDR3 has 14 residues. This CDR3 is CAWMQGGSGNTIYF. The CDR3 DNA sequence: TGTGCCTGGATGCAGGGGGGCTCTGGAAACACCATATATTTT.

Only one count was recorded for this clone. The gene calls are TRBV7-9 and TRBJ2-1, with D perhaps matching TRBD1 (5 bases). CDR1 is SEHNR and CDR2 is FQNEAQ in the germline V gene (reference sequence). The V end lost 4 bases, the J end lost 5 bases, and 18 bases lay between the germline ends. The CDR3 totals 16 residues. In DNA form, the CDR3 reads TGTGCCAGCAGCTCCCGGCTTTCAGGGATGAACAATGAGCAGTTCTTC. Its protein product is CASSSRLSGMNNEQFF.

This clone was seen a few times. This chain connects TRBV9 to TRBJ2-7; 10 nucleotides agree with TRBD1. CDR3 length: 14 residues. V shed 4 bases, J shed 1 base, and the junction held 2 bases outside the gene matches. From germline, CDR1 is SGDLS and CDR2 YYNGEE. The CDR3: CASSRDRGSYEQYF. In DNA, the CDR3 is TGTGCCAGCAGCCGGGACAGGGGTTCCTACGAGCAGTACTTC.

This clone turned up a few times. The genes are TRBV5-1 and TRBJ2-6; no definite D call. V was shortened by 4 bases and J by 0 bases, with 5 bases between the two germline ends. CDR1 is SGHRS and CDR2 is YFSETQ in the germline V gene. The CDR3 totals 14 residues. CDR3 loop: CASSLPSGANVLTF. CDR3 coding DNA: TGCGCCAGCAGCCTTCCCTCTGGGGCCAACGTCCTGACTTTC. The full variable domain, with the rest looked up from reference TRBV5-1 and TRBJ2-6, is KAGVTQTPRYLIKTRGQQVTLSCSPISGHRSVSWYQQTPGQGLQFLFEYFSETQRNKGNFPGRFSGRQFSNSRSEMNVSTLELGDSALYLCASSLPSGANVLTFGAGSRLTVL.

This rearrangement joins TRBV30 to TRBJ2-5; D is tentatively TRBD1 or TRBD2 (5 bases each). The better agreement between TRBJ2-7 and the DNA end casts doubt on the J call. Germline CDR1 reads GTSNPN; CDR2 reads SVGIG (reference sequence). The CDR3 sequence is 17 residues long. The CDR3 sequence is CAWSVSNFPGRSYEQYF. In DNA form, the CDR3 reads TGTGCCTGGAGTGTGTCGAACTTCCCGGGACGGAGCTACGAGCAGTACTTC.

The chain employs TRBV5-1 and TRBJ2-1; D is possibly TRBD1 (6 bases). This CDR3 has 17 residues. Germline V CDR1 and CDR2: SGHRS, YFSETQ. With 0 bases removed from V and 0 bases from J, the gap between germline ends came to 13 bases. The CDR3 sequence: CASSLDGTSSSYNEQFF. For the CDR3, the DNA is TGCGCCAGCAGCTTGGATGGGACATCAAGCTCCTACAATGAGCAGTTCTTC.

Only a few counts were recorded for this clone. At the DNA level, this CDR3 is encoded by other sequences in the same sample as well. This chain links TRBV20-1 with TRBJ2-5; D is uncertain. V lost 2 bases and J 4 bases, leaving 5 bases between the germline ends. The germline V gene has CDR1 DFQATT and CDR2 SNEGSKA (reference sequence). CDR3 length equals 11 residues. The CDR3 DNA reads TGCAGTGCTAGACGAGGAGAGACCCAGTACTTC. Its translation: CSARRGETQYF.

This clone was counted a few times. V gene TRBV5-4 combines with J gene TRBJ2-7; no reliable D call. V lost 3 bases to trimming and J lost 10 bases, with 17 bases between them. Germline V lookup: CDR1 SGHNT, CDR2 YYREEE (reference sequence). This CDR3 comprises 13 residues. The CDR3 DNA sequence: TGTGCCAGCAGCTCTGAACCGAACCAAAACCAGTACTTC. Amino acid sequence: CASSSEPNQNQYF. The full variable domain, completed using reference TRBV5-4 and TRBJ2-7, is ETGVTQSPTHLIKTRGQQVTLRCSSQSGHNTVSWYQQALGQGPQFIFQYYREEENGRGNFPPRFSGLQFPNYSSELNVNALELDDSALYLCASSSEPNQNQYFGPGTRLTVT.

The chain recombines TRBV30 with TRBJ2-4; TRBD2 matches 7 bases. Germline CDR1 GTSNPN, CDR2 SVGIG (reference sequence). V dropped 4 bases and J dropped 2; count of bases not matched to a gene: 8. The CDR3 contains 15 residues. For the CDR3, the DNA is TGTGCCTGGAAGGCCCGGGAGGCTTCCAAAAACATTCAGTACTTC. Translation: CAWKAREASKNIQYF.

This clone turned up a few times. CDR3 sequence (DNA): TGTGCCAGTAGTACGCGGGGGACCTACAATGAGCAGTTCTTC. This translates into CASSTRGTYNEQFF. The V gene is TRBV19, the J gene TRBJ2-1, with 7 bases aligning to TRBD2. CDR1 LNHDA and CDR2 SQIVND come from the germline V gene (reference sequence). This CDR3 has 14 residues. J was trimmed by 2 bases and V by 4 bases; bases with no gene match: 2.

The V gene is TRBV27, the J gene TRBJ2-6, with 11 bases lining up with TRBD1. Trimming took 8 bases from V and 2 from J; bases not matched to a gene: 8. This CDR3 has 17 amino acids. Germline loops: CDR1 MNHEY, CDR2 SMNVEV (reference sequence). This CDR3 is CASGRTGGAPGANVLTF. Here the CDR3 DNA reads TGTGCCAGCGGGCGGACAGGGGGCGCCCCTGGGGCCAACGTCCTGACTTTC.

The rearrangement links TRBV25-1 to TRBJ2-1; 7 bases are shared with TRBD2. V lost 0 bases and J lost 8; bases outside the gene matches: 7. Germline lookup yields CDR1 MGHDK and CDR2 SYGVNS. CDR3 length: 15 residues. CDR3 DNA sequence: TGTGCCAGCAGTGAATACAGCGGGATTAGGGATGAGCAGTTCTTC. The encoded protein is CASSEYSGIRDEQFF.

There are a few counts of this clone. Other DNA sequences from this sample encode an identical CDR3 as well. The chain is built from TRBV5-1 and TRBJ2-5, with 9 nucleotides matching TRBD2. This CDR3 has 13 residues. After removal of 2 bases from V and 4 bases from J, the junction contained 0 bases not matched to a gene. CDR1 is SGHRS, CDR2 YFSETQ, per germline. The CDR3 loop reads CASSLAGGETQYF. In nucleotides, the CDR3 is TGCGCCAGCAGCTTAGCGGGAGGAGAGACCCAGTACTTC.